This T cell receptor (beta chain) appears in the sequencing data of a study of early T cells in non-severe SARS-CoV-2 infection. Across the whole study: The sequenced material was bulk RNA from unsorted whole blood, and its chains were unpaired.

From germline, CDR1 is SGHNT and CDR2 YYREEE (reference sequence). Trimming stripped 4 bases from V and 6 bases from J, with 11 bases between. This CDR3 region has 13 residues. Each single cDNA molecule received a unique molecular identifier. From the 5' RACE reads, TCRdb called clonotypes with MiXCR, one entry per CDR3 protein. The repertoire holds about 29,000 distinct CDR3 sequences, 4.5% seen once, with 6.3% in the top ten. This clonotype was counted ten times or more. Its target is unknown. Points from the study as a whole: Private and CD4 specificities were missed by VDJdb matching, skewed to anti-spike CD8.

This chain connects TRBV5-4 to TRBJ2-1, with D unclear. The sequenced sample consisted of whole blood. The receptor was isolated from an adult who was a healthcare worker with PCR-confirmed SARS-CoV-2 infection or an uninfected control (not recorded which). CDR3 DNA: TGTGCCAGCAGCCCAGCAATAATCAATGAGCAGTTCTTC. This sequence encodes CASSPAIINEQFF.